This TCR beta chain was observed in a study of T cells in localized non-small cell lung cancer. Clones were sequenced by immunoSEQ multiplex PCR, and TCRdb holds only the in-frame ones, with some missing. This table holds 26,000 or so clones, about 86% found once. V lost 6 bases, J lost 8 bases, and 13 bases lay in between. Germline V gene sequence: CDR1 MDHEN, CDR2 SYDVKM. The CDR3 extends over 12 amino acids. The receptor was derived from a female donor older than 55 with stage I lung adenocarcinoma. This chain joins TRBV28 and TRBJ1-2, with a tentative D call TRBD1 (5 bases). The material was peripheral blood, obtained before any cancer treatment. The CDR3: CASSSTEIGYTF. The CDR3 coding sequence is TGTGCCAGCAGCTCGACAGAGATAGGCTACACCTTC.